The source of this T cell receptor (beta chain) is a study of shared clonotypes between healthy human individuals. CDR3 size: 14 residues. V lost 0 bases to trimming and J lost 11 bases, with 14 bases between them. Looked up from germline, CDR1 is SGHDN and CDR2 is FVKESK. Loaded into unsorted PBMC replicate PCRs was about 310 ng DNA, approximately 30,000 T cell genomes. The table came from immunoSEQ multiplex PCR; TCRdb's copy has only in-frame clones and leaves some out. Among 490,000 or so clones listed, approximately 79% were seen once. The V and J genes are TRBV14 and TRBJ2-1; a weak D match, TRBD1 (5 bases). Sequencing was carried out using PBMCs. This clonotype was sampled from a woman in her 40s in good health. Some clones in this sample may be carry-over from other donors' samples. CDR3 sequence reads: CASSQDMGLNKQFF. For the CDR3, the DNA is TGTGCCAGCAGCCAAGATATGGGGCTAAACAAGCAGTTCTTC.